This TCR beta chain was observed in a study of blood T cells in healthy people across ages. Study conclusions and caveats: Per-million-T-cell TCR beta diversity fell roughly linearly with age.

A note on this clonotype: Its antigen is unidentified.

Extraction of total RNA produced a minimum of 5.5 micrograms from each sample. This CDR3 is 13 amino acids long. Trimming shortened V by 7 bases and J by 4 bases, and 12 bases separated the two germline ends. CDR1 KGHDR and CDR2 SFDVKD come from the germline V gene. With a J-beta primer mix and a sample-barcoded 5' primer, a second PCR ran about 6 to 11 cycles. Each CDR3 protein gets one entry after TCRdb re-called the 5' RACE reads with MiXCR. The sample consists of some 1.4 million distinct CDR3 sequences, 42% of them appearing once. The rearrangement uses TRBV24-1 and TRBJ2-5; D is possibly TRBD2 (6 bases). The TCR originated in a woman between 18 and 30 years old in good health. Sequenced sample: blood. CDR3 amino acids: CATSPRGLETQYF. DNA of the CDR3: TGTGCCACCAGCCCACGGGGGTTAGAGACCCAGTACTTC.